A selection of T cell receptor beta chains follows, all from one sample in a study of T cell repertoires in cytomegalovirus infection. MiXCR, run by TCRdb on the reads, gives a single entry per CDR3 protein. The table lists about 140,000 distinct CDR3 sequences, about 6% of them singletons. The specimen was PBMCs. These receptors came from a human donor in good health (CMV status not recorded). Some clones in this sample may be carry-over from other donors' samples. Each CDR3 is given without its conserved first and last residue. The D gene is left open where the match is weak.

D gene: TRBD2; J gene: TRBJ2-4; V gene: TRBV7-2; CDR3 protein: ASSRPALSGGADIQY
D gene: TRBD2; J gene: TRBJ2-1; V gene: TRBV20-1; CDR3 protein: SGTSGGVAYNEQF
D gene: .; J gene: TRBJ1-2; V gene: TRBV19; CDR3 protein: ASTPLGGYGYT
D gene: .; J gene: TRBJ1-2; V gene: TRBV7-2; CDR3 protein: ASSLEGSRGYT
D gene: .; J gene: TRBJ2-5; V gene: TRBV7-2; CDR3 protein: ASSLAAGAQETQY
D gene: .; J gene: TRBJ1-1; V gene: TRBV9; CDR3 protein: ASSANGAEAF
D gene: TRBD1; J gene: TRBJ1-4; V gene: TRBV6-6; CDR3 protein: ASSYRQGVEKLF
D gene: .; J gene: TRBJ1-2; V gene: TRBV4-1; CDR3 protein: ASSQSAGTHYGYT
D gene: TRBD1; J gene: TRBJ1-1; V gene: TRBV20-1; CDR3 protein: SATPWDRQGTEAF
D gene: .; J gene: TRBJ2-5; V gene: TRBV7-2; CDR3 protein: ASSLGVGTQY
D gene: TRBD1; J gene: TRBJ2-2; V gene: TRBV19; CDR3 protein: ASSIRRGLNTGELF
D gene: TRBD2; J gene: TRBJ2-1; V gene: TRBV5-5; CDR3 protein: ASRGSGTRNEQF
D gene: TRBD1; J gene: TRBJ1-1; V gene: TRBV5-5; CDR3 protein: ASSLRDSPLMNTEAF
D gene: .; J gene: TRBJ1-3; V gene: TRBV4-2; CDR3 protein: ASSRGEGEGGNTIY
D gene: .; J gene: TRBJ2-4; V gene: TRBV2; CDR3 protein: ASSEFEGIAKNIQY
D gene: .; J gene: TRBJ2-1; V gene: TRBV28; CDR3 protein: ASSLLRNEQF
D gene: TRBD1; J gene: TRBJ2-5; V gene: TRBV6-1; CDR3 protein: ASSEGLGTGRRETQY
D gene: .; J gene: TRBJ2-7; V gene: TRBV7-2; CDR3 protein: ASSSNPGPYEQY
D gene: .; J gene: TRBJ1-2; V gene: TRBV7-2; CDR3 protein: ASSLASGSNYGCT
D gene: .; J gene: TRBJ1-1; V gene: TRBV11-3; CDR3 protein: ASSSYRDTEAF
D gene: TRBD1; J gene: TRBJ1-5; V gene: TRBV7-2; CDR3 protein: ASSSGTVGNQPQH
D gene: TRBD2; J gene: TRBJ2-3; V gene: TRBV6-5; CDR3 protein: ASSYRFGGGADTQY
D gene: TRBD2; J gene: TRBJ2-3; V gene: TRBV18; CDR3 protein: ASSPLTSGYSTDTQY
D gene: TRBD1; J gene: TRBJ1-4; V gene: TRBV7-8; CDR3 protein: ASSSLDREPEKLF
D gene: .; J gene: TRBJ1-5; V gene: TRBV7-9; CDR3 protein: ASSAPLSNQPQH
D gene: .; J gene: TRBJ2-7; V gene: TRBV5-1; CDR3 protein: ASSSGPYEQY
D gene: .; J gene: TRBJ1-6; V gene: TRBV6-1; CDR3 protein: ASRIGQSNSPLH
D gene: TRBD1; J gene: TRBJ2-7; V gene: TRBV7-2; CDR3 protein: ASSAPGQGNYEQY
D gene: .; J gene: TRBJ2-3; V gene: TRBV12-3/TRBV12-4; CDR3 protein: ASSQGKSTDTQY
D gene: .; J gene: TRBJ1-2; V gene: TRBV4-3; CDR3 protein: ASSQEGQHYGHT
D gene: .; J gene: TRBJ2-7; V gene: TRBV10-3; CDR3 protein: AISESTYEQY
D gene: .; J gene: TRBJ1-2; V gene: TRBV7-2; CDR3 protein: ASSLGGGGRDYGYT
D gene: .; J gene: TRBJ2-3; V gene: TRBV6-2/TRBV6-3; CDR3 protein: ASSYIKDTQY
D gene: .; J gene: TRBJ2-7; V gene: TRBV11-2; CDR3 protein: ASSLGTTTYEQY
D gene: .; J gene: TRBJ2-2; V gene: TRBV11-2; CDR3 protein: ASSPLTGTGIGELF
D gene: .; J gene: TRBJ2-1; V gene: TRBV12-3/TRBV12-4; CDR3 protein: ASSLTGRHNEQF
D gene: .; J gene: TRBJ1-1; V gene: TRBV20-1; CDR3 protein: SALSTGPEAF
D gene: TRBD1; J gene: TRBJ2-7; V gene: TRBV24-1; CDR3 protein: ATRGDSYEQY
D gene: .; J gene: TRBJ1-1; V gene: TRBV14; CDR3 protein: ASSPGPSRD
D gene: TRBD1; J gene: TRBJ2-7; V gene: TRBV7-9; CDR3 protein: ASSHGQGSDEQY
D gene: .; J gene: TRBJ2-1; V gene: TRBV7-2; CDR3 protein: ASSLGIARDEQF
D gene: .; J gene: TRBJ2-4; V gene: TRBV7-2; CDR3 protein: ASSLSGPRGDIQY
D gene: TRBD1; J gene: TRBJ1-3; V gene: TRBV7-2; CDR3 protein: ASSLAARGRGNTIY
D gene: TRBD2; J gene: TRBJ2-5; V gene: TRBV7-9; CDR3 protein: ASGGDGARRETQY
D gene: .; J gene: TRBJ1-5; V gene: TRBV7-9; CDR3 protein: ASSPDRQPQH
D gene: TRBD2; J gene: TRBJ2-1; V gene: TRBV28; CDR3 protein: ASSLPGLAPYNEQF
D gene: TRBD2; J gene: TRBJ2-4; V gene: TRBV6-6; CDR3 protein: ASSHSGGAKNIQY
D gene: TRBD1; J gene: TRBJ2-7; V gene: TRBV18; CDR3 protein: ASSRAGGMINEQY
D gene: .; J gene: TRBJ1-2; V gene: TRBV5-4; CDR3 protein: ASSLRGAESGYT
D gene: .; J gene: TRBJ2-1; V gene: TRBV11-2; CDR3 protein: ASSLGLDRNEQF
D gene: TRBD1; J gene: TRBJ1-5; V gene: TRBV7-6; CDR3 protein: ASSLGGQGTQPQH
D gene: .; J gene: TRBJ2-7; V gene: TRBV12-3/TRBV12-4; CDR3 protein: ASKQQGSYEQY
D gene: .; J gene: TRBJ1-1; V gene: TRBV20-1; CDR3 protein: SARSPGRNTEAF